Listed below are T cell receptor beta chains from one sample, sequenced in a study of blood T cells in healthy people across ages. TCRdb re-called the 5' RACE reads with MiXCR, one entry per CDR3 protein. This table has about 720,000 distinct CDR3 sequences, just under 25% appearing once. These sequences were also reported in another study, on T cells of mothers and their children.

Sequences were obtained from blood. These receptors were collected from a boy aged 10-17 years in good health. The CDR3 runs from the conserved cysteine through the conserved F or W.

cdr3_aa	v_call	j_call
CASSESGRKAGELFF	TRBV25-1	TRBJ2-2
CASSPREQSWQQYF	TRBV19	TRBJ2-7
CASSSVGTAQETQYF	TRBV11-2	TRBJ2-5
CASSPRAATNIQYF	TRBV7-2	TRBJ2-4
CASSLPGRDFDNEQFF	TRBV3-1	TRBJ2-1
CASSYGWQAGAVTEAFF	TRBV6-5	TRBJ1-1
CASSTGLAVSSYNEQFF	TRBV5-5	TRBJ2-1
CASGPGGPGGTGELFF	TRBV7-9	TRBJ2-2
CASSPEGGPTETQYF	TRBV7-2	TRBJ2-5
CATGGMANEKLFF	TRBV28	TRBJ1-4
CAISEEADTQYF	TRBV10-3	TRBJ2-3
CASGLAGSSHEQYF	TRBV5-1	TRBJ2-7
CASSYAPGSDTQYF	TRBV6-6	TRBJ2-3
CASSYSRRGETQYF	TRBV6-5	TRBJ2-5
CASSAGQEFYEQHF	TRBV9	TRBJ2-7
CASSYSTGAEKLFF	TRBV6-5	TRBJ1-4
CSSLGLAGGAEQFF	TRBV29-1	TRBJ2-1
CASTSFTLAKNIQYF	TRBV7-9	TRBJ2-4
CSVEDWRVNEQFF	TRBV29-1	TRBJ2-1
CASSRYLQGKGANVLTF	TRBV2	TRBJ2-6
CASSRGTGMNTEAFF	TRBV7-2	TRBJ1-1